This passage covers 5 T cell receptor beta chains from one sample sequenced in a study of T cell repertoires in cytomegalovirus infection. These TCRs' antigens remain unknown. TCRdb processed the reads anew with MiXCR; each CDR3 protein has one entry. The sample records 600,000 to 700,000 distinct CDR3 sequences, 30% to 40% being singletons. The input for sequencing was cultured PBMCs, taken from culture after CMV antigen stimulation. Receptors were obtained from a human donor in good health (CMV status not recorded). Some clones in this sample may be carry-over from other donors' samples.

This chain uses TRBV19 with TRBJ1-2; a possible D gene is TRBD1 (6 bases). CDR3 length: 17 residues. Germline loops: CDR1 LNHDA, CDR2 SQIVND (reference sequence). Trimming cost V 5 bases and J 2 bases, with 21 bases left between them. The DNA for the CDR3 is TGTGCCAGTAGTGCCGGACAGAACGACCTTTTGAACTATGGCTACACCTTC. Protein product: CASSAGQNDLLNYGYTF.

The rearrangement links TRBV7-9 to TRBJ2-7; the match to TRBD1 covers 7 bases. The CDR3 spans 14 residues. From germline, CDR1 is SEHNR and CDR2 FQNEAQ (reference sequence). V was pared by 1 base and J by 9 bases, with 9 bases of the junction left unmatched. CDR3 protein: CASSLGGGRIWQYF. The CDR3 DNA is TGTGCCAGCAGCTTAGGAGGGGGCCGGATTTGGCAGTACTTC.

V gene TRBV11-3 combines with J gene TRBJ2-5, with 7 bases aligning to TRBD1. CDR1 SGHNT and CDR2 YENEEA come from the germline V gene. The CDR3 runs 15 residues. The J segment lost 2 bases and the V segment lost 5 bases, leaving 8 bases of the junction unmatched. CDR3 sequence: CASSLHGTAQETQYF. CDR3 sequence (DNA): TGTGCCAGCAGCCTACACGGGACAGCACAAGAGACCCAGTACTTC.

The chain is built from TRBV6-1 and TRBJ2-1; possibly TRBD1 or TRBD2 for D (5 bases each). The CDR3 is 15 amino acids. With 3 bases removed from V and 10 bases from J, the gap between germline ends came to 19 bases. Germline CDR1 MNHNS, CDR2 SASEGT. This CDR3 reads CASSDYALGPGEQFF. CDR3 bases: TGTGCCAGCAGTGACTACGCCCTGGGACCGGGAGAGCAGTTCTTC.

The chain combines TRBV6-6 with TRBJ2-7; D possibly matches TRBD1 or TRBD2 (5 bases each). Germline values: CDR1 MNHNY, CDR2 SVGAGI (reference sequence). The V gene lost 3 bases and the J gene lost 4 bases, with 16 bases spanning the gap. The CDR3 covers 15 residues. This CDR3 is CASSYDSQGGYEQYF. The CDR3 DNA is TGTGCCAGCAGTTATGACAGCCAGGGCGGGTACGAGCAGTACTTC.